These 16 T cell receptor beta chains came from one sample sequenced in a study of control samples from healthy donors and cancer patients. The protocol was immunoSEQ multiplex PCR, while the TCRdb copy is restricted to in-frame clones and leaves out a portion. The sample has under 150,000 clones; about 92% are singletons. The sequenced material came from PBMCs. These receptors were collected from a man between 50 and 59 years old with head and neck cancer.

This rearrangement joins TRBV4-2 to TRBJ2-2, with 8 positions matching TRBD2. Per the germline V gene, CDR1 is LGHNA and CDR2 is YNFKEQ. The CDR3 loop spans 16 amino acids. Unmatched junction bases numbered 7, after V lost 1 base and J lost 6 bases. The CDR3 nucleotides are TGTGCCAGCAGCCAAGGGGGCCTAGCGGGTGCCGGGGAGCTGTTTTTT. Protein product: CASSQGGLAGAGELFF.

This rearrangement joins TRBV5-1 to TRBJ1-6; no firm D call. CDR3 length: 14 residues. Trimming cost V 2 bases and J 6 bases, with 9 bases left between them. Germline CDR1 SGHRS, CDR2 YFSETQ. The CDR3 DNA follows: TGCGCCAGCAGCTTTGAGGGTGGTAATTCACCCCTCCACTTT. Amino acids: CASSFEGGNSPLHF.

The chain is built from TRBV9 and TRBJ2-7, with D uncertain. Trimming took 4 bases from V and 2 from J, leaving 10 bases between them. CDR1 SGDLS and CDR2 YYNGEE come from the germline V gene. The CDR3 runs to 13 residues. The CDR3 sequence is CASSSTQAYEQYF. CDR3 DNA: TGTGCCAGCAGCTCGACCCAGGCCTACGAGCAGTACTTC.

This chain uses TRBV29-1 with TRBJ2-7; D is possibly TRBD2 (6 bases). Germline values: CDR1 SQVTM, CDR2 ANQGSEA. The CDR3 is 15 residues long. V dropped 3 bases and J dropped 2 bases, with 17 bases sitting between them. The CDR3 region has the DNA TGCAGCGTTGATGGTATTGGGAGGACTCCCTACGAGCAGTACTTC. Its protein product is CSVDGIGRTPYEQYF.

This clone was seen a few times. The chain employs TRBV30 and TRBJ2-5; no firm D call. CDR3 size: 13 residues. Germline CDR1 GTSNPN, CDR2 SVGIG (reference sequence). V lost 3 bases and J 3 bases, leaving 11 bases between the germline ends. CDR3 sequence: CAWSIGLKETQYF. The CDR3 DNA is TGTGCCTGGAGCATCGGTCTGAAAGAGACCCAGTACTTC.

This chain joins TRBV6-2 or TRBV6-3 and TRBJ2-1; D gene unclear. Germline loops: CDR1 MNHEY, CDR2 SVGEGT. The CDR3 spans 12 residues. V was cut by 2 bases and J by 5 bases, with 4 bases left in between. The DNA for the CDR3 is TGTGCCAGCAGTTACGTGAACAATGAGCAGTTCTTC. Amino acid sequence: CASSYVNNEQFF.

This chain joins TRBV7-2 and TRBJ1-2; possibly TRBD1 for D (6 bases). CDR3 length equals 15 residues. V lost 7 bases, J lost 8 bases, and 23 bases lay in between. The germline V gene encodes CDR1 SGHTA and CDR2 FQGNSA. The CDR3 coding sequence is TGTGCCAGCACCCAACACCGGGTCAGGGGAGGAGGCTACACCTTC. Amino acids: CASTQHRVRGGGYTF.

V is TRBV9 and J is TRBJ1-5; D may be TRBD1 (6 bases). The CDR3 has 17 amino acids. Germline V lookup: CDR1 SGDLS, CDR2 YYNGEE. V lost 1 base and J lost 0, with 14 bases in between. DNA of the CDR3: TGTGCCAGCAGCGTAAGCCAGGGGCCTTATAGCAATCAGCCCCAGCATTTT. Encoded protein: CASSVSQGPYSNQPQHF.

The chain recombines TRBV2 with TRBJ1-1; the D gene is possibly TRBD1 (5 bases). Trimming removed 6 bases from V and 4 bases from J, with 18 bases in between. The CDR3 runs 15 residues. Germline V gene lookup returns CDR1 SNHLY and CDR2 FYNNEI. For the CDR3, the DNA is TGTGCCAGCAGGGGTAGACAGCTTTTAGGCACTGAAGCTTTCTTT. It is translated as CASRGRQLLGTEAFF.

Details on this clone: The same CDR3 arises from other DNA sequences in this sample as well. The chain recombines TRBV3-1 (or the pseudogene TRBV3-2) with TRBJ1-1; D perhaps matches TRBD1 (5 bases). Germline loops: CDR1 LGHDT, CDR2 YNNKEL (reference sequence). V lost 4 bases, J lost 1 base, and 7 bases lay in between. CDR3 length: 13 amino acids. The CDR3 DNA reads as TGTGCCAGCAGCCGGGGCAGGAACACTGAAGCTTTCTTT. Translating it yields CASSRGRNTEAFF.

This clone appeared a single time. V and J are TRBV19 and TRBJ2-1, with 7 bases identical to TRBD1. Germline-derived CDR1 and CDR2 are LNHDA and SQIVND (reference sequence). The CDR3 runs to 15 residues. V gave up 2 bases and J gave up 3 bases; unmatched junction bases: 4. CDR3 nucleotides: TGTGCCAGTAGTATATCAGGGGGAAACTACAATGAGCAGTTCTTC. Encoded protein: CASSISGGNYNEQFF.

The chain joins TRBV14 to TRBJ1-1, with D uncertain. The CDR3 sequence is 14 residues long. Trimming stripped 6 bases from V and 2 bases from J, with 13 bases between. The V gene's germline CDR1 is SGHDN and CDR2 FVKESK. The CDR3 bases are TGTGCCAGCAGTCTCGGGCCTGCAAACACTGAAGCTTTCTTT. Amino acid sequence: CASSLGPANTEAFF.

This clone was seen a few times. The chain has TRBV6-4 and TRBJ2-7; D is perhaps TRBD1 (5 bases). V was pared by 6 bases and J by 3 bases, with 15 bases between. Germline V gives CDR1 MRHNA, CDR2 SNTAGT. The CDR3 runs 14 residues. CDR3 nucleotides: TGTGCCAGCAGGGACACCATACCCCTCTACGAGCAGTACTTC. Residues: CASRDTIPLYEQYF.

The chain couples TRBV7-3 to TRBJ1-2; perhaps TRBD1 as D (6 bases). The V end lost 5 bases, the J end lost 4 bases, and 11 bases lay between the germline ends. Germline-derived CDR1 and CDR2 are SGHTA and FQGTGA. CDR3 length: 13 residues. The chain's CDR3 is CASSPTGSYGYTF. The CDR3, as DNA: TGTGCCAGCAGCCCTACAGGGTCCTATGGCTACACCTTC.

The V call is TRBV9, the J call TRBJ1-6, with TRBD1 matching over 10 bases. J gave up 7 bases and V 3 bases, and 7 bases lay outside the gene matches. The V gene's germline CDR1 is SGDLS and CDR2 YYNGEE. The CDR3 runs 16 residues. DNA of the CDR3: TGTGCCAGCAGCGCGGCTAGGGACAGGGGAAATTCACCCCTCCACTTT. It yields the protein CASSAARDRGNSPLHF.

The genes are TRBV30 and TRBJ1-3; no reliable D call. The CDR3 has 14 amino acids. The V and J ends lost 8 bases and 0 bases respectively, with 14 bases between them. CDR1 and CDR2 (germline): GTSNPN, SVGIG (reference sequence). The CDR3 loop is CASKTRLSGNTIYF. The CDR3 DNA sequence: TGTGCCAGTAAGACAAGACTCTCTGGAAACACCATATATTTT.